The 9 T cell receptor beta chains below all came from one sample that was sequenced in a study of T cell changes during pregnancy in multiple sclerosis. Using immunoSEQ multiplex PCR, the repertoire was profiled, and TCRdb retains in-frame clones only, with some absent. Of fewer than 90,000 clones in the sample, 94% were seen once. The starting material was peripheral blood, obtained after pregnancy. Receptor source: a female donor in good health, enrolled as a control in a pregnancy study.

This clone appeared a single time. The chain employs TRBV28 and TRBJ2-7; 9 bases map to TRBD1. V shed 6 bases and J 6 bases; nucleotides not matched to a gene: 12. Per germline, CDR1 MDHEN and CDR2 SYDVKM. CDR3 length: 15 amino acids. CDR3 sequence reads: CASSLPGTGRGEQYF. CDR3 sequence (DNA): TGTGCCAGCAGCCTACCAGGGACAGGGCGAGGCGAGCAGTACTTC.

The chain uses TRBV15 and TRBJ1-4; D is ambiguous. CDR3 size: 17 residues. The V and J ends lost 0 bases and 0 bases respectively, with 11 bases between them. The germline V gene has CDR1 LNHNV and CDR2 YYDKDF (reference sequence). The CDR3 DNA sequence: TGTGCCACCAGCAGAGAGGGAGGACTGTCAACTAATGAAAAACTGTTTTTT. Its translation: CATSREGGLSTNEKLFF.

The rearrangement uses TRBV6-1 and TRBJ1-5; D gene unclear. The CDR3 extends over 14 amino acids. Per the germline V gene, CDR1 is MNHNS and CDR2 is SASEGT. Trimming shortened V by 1 base and J by 7 bases, and 11 bases separated the two germline ends. This CDR3 is CASSEVGVGQPQHF. The CDR3 DNA follows: TGTGCCAGCAGTGAAGTCGGGGTAGGACAGCCCCAGCATTTT.

A remark on this clone: The junction departs from the called germline gene at one end, perhaps through a read error. The rearrangement links TRBV5-4 to TRBJ2-1, with 10 bases fitting TRBD1. CDR1 is SGHNT, CDR2 YYREEE, per germline (reference sequence). The CDR3 has 12 amino acids. This CDR3 reads CASSPTTGGGLF. CDR3 nucleotides: TGTGCCAGCAGCCCGACGACAGGGGGCGGACTCTTC.

CDR3 sequence (DNA): TGTGCCAGTAGTATGAGAGGGGGTAATGAAAAACTGTTTTTT. This encodes CASSMRGGNEKLFF. This chain joins TRBV19 and TRBJ1-4, with D possibly being TRBD1 (6 bases). V shed 3 bases and J shed 4 bases, with 9 bases lying between them. Germline V gene data show CDR1 as LNHDA and CDR2 as SQIVND (reference sequence). This CDR3 is 14 amino acids long. Full variable domain (outside the CDR3, taken from reference TRBV19 and TRBJ1-4): DGGITQSPKYLFRKEGQNVTLSCEQNLNHDAMYWYRQDPGQGLRLIYYSQIVNDFQKGDIAEGYSVSREKKESFPLTVTSAQKNPTAFYLCASSMRGGNEKLFFGSGTQLSVL.

The chain has TRBV4-1 and TRBJ2-5, with D possibly TRBD2 on 5 matching bases. Germline V gene data show CDR1 as MGHRA and CDR2 as YSYEKL. Trimming removed 0 bases at V and 5 bases at J, with 16 bases between. The CDR3 runs to 16 residues. CDR3 sequence (DNA): TGCGCCAGCAGCCAAGAACAACCACTAGTTGGTGAGACCCAGTACTTC. It is translated as CASSQEQPLVGETQYF.

V is TRBV19 and J is TRBJ2-1, with a tentative D call TRBD2 (6 bases). This CDR3 is 14 amino acids long. V dropped 8 bases and J dropped 9 bases, with 20 bases sitting between them. CDR1 and CDR2 (germline): LNHDA, SQIVND (reference sequence). DNA for the CDR3: TGTGCCAGTTCCCTCACGGGGGTGGCGTCTGAGCAGTTCTTC. The encoded protein is CASSLTGVASEQFF. The whole variable domain, filled in from reference TRBV19 and TRBJ2-1, reads DGGITQSPKYLFRKEGQNVTLSCEQNLNHDAMYWYRQDPGQGLRLIYYSQIVNDFQKGDIAEGYSVSREKKESFPLTVTSAQKNPTAFYLCASSLTGVASEQFFGPGTRLTVL.

This chain connects TRBV28 to TRBJ2-3; 11 bases are a match to TRBD2. The CDR3 is made up of 18 amino acids. Trimming at V came to 3 bases and at J to 0 bases, leaving 8 bases not matched to a gene. Germline loops: CDR1 MDHEN, CDR2 SYDVKM. CDR3 residues: CASSLSLAGGSSTDTQYF. The CDR3 DNA sequence: TGTGCCAGCAGTTTGTCCCTAGCGGGAGGTTCTAGCACAGATACGCAGTATTTT.

This chain links TRBV15 with TRBJ2-3; 10 nucleotides agree with TRBD2. V trimming: 1 base; J trimming: 6 bases; junction bases outside the gene matches: 4. Germline CDR1 is LNHNV and CDR2 is YYDKDF (reference sequence). This CDR3 is built from 15 residues. CDR3 sequence: CATSRGGSGRDTQYF. For the CDR3, the DNA is TGTGCCACCAGCAGAGGGGGTAGCGGGAGGGATACGCAGTATTTT.